These T cell receptor beta chains were read from a single sample in a study of identical twins. In TCRdb, the 5' RACE reads were re-called with MiXCR into one record per CDR3 protein. The sample has about 890,000 distinct CDR3 sequences, around an eighth seen once. The same sample was also studied in work on yellow fever vaccine responses in identical twins.

Specimen: PBMCs. These receptor sequences come from a woman aged 18-35 years in good health. CDR3s include the opening cysteine and the closing phenylalanine or tryptophan. A D gene is named only where the DNA matches it firmly. Only part of the rows carry a size: once, few, many, or a class if the clone is expanded.

clone_size: few; v_call: TRBV7-9; d_call: -; j_call: TRBJ1-2; cdr3_aa: CASSSTTGVNYGYTF
clone_size: few; v_call: TRBV27; d_call: TRBD1; j_call: TRBJ2-5; cdr3_aa: CASSSPGGEETQYF
clone_size: -; v_call: TRBV6-1; d_call: -; j_call: TRBJ2-1; cdr3_aa: CASTTDITSYNEQFF
clone_size: few; v_call: TRBV5-1; d_call: TRBD2; j_call: TRBJ2-1; cdr3_aa: CASSARLAGANEQFF
clone_size: -; v_call: TRBV24-1; d_call: -; j_call: TRBJ2-5; cdr3_aa: CATSAAAGAGEYQETQYF
clone_size: few; v_call: TRBV12-5; d_call: TRBD2; j_call: TRBJ2-3; cdr3_aa: CASGLSLEVGRVTDTQYF
clone_size: many; v_call: TRBV9; d_call: TRBD2; j_call: TRBJ2-2; cdr3_aa: CASATTSGRAQAGELFF
clone_size: few; v_call: TRBV20-1; d_call: TRBD2; j_call: TRBJ2-5; cdr3_aa: CSARDGGDGVQETQYF
clone_size: many; v_call: TRBV6-5; d_call: -; j_call: TRBJ2-1; cdr3_aa: CASSYALGYGEQFF
clone_size: many; v_call: TRBV10-3; d_call: -; j_call: TRBJ1-6; cdr3_aa: CAISESPGQGSPLHF
clone_size: -; v_call: TRBV6-1; d_call: -; j_call: TRBJ1-2; cdr3_aa: CASRPPDSQRNYGYTF
clone_size: -; v_call: TRBV12-3/TRBV12-4; d_call: TRBD1; j_call: TRBJ1-3; cdr3_aa: CASSPDLTGTGNTIYF
clone_size: many; v_call: TRBV20-1; d_call: -; j_call: TRBJ2-2; cdr3_aa: CSARSPTGVITGELFF
clone_size: -; v_call: TRBV6-1; d_call: TRBD1; j_call: TRBJ2-7; cdr3_aa: CASSKGQGVAYEQYF
clone_size: few; v_call: TRBV11-2; d_call: TRBD2; j_call: TRBJ2-2; cdr3_aa: CASSLHGQGLAGTGELFF
clone_size: -; v_call: TRBV28; d_call: TRBD2; j_call: TRBJ2-1; cdr3_aa: CASRPGLAGLYNEQFF
clone_size: few; v_call: TRBV5-1; d_call: -; j_call: TRBJ2-3; cdr3_aa: CASSLRPGAGTDTQYF
clone_size: -; v_call: TRBV18; d_call: -; j_call: TRBJ2-1; cdr3_aa: CASTNRGDRPYINEQFF
clone_size: many; v_call: TRBV2; d_call: -; j_call: TRBJ1-2; cdr3_aa: CASSASFGYTF
clone_size: -; v_call: TRBV3-1; d_call: -; j_call: TRBJ2-1; cdr3_aa: CASSQDPQRQFF
clone_size: many; v_call: TRBV12-3/TRBV12-4; d_call: -; j_call: TRBJ2-5; cdr3_aa: CASSYSGRRETQYF
clone_size: many; v_call: TRBV12-3/TRBV12-4; d_call: TRBD1; j_call: TRBJ1-1; cdr3_aa: CASSSRQGPDTEAFF
clone_size: -; v_call: TRBV3-1; d_call: -; j_call: TRBJ2-1; cdr3_aa: CASSGTPGGLRVNEQFF
clone_size: -; v_call: TRBV10-3; d_call: TRBD2; j_call: TRBJ2-7; cdr3_aa: CAIGKRDSYEQYF
clone_size: -; v_call: TRBV20-1; d_call: TRBD2; j_call: TRBJ2-3; cdr3_aa: CSARAAGGPFMTQYF
clone_size: many; v_call: TRBV24-1; d_call: -; j_call: TRBJ1-5; cdr3_aa: CATSPGGNQPQHF
clone_size: few; v_call: TRBV12-3/TRBV12-4; d_call: -; j_call: TRBJ2-1; cdr3_aa: CASSSLAINNEQFF
clone_size: many; v_call: TRBV20-1; d_call: -; j_call: TRBJ1-2; cdr3_aa: CSARDDGYTF
clone_size: few; v_call: TRBV6-2/TRBV6-3; d_call: -; j_call: TRBJ2-1; cdr3_aa: CASSFARASTGGFSYNEQFF
clone_size: -; v_call: TRBV18; d_call: -; j_call: TRBJ1-3; cdr3_aa: CASSLQGQTSGNTIYF
clone_size: few; v_call: TRBV20-1; d_call: TRBD2; j_call: TRBJ2-7; cdr3_aa: CSALTSATYEQYF
clone_size: many; v_call: TRBV10-3; d_call: TRBD1; j_call: TRBJ1-3; cdr3_aa: CATTGTGDGNTIYF
clone_size: -; v_call: TRBV7-2; d_call: -; j_call: TRBJ2-1; cdr3_aa: CASSFRLHTDNEQFF
clone_size: few; v_call: TRBV11-2; d_call: TRBD2; j_call: TRBJ2-1; cdr3_aa: CASTNFSGGLEQFF
clone_size: few; v_call: TRBV7-9; d_call: TRBD1; j_call: TRBJ2-3; cdr3_aa: CASSFRQGSTDTQYF
clone_size: many; v_call: TRBV5-1; d_call: -; j_call: TRBJ2-2; cdr3_aa: CASSLYPGELFF
clone_size: many; v_call: TRBV5-1; d_call: -; j_call: TRBJ2-6; cdr3_aa: CASSLDGAGANVLTF
clone_size: many; v_call: TRBV5-1; d_call: TRBD1; j_call: TRBJ2-7; cdr3_aa: CASSITGGQEYEQYF
clone_size: many; v_call: TRBV3-1; d_call: TRBD1; j_call: TRBJ1-2; cdr3_aa: CASSQVRDRGSGGYTF
clone_size: -; v_call: TRBV14; d_call: TRBD1; j_call: TRBJ2-7; cdr3_aa: CASSPKGTGTYEQYF
clone_size: few; v_call: TRBV4-1; d_call: -; j_call: TRBJ1-5; cdr3_aa: CASSQAVGHGQPQHF
clone_size: -; v_call: TRBV20-1; d_call: -; j_call: TRBJ1-4; cdr3_aa: CSAGNNEKLFF
clone_size: few; v_call: TRBV29-1; d_call: TRBD2; j_call: TRBJ2-7; cdr3_aa: CSAAGLAGGEQYF
clone_size: -; v_call: TRBV6-1; d_call: -; j_call: TRBJ1-1; cdr3_aa: CASSVPEGGLDTEAFF
clone_size: -; v_call: TRBV12-3/TRBV12-4; d_call: -; j_call: TRBJ1-5; cdr3_aa: CASRRLTEGNQPQHF
clone_size: -; v_call: TRBV12-3/TRBV12-4; d_call: -; j_call: TRBJ2-3; cdr3_aa: CASSAMGGAITDTQYF
clone_size: -; v_call: TRBV29-1; d_call: -; j_call: TRBJ1-1; cdr3_aa: CSVGHELNTEAFF
clone_size: -; v_call: TRBV27; d_call: -; j_call: TRBJ2-2; cdr3_aa: CASTPGVWTGELFF
clone_size: many; v_call: TRBV20-1; d_call: TRBD2; j_call: TRBJ2-1; cdr3_aa: CSATGLAGVADEQFF